This paragraph reports one TCR beta chain. This CDR3 has 14 residues. V shed 3 bases and J shed 3 bases, with 11 bases lying between them. The germline V gene encodes CDR1 SQVTM and CDR2 ANQGSEA. Amplification of TCR beta CDR3 regions used RNA as the template. A set of HTBI primers served as the primers for a first-round RT-PCR of the TCR CDR3. From the multiplex PCR reads, TCRdb called clonotypes with MiXCR, one entry per CDR3 protein. The data hold about 420,000 distinct CDR3 sequences, with more than 15% observed a single time. The record originates from a study of T cells in Graves' hyperthyroidism and ophthalmopathy. Study summary: Any treatment followed the collection of peripheral blood at initial diagnosis.

This clonotype originated in a woman aged 18-29 years with Graves' hyperthyroidism. Sequenced sample: blood. The gene calls are TRBV29-1 and TRBJ1-4; D gene uncertain. CDR3 in amino acids: CSVEGTLSNEKLFF. The CDR3 DNA is TGCAGCGTTGAGGGCACCCTCTCTAATGAAAAACTGTTTTTT.